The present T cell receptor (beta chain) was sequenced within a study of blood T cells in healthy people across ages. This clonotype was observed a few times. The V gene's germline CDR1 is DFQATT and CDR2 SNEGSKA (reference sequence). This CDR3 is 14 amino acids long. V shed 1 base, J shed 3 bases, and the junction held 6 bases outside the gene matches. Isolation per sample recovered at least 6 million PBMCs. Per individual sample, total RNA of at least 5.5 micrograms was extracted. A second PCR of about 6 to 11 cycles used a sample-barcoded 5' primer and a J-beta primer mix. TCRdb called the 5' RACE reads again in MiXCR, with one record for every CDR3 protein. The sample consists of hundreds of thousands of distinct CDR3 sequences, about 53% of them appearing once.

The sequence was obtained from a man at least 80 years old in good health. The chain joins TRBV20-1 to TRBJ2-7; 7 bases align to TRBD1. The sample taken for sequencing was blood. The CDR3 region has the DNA TGCAGTGCTAGAGTTAGCCAGGGGGTCTACGAGCAGTACTTC. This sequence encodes CSARVSQGVYEQYF.